This T cell receptor (beta chain) was captured by sequencing in a study of naive and memory T cell subsets. Points from the study as a whole: Clonotypes are single alpha or beta chains, not paired receptors. Naive repertoires, especially CD8, held a few larger clonotypes, possibly memory cells re-expressing CD45RA.

Both TRBC1 and TRBC2 were covered by a beta constant-region primer of two equimolar oligonucleotides. Four rounds of PCR amplified the ligated cDNA using nested alpha and beta constant-region primers plus SP2. A single record per CDR3 protein comes from TCRdb applying MiXCR to the UMI-ligation and nested PCR reads. Here the sample spans under 150,000 distinct CDR3 sequences, over 15% being singletons. CDR3 length: 15 residues. The germline CDR1 and CDR2 sequences are SNHLY and FYNNEI. V was pared by 2 bases and J by 0 bases, with 5 bases between. This clonotype was seen a few times. What it binds is not known. Cells stained for CD3, CD4, CD8, CD45RA and CD27 were sorted into four subsets.

The TCR comes from a human donor in good health. The chain employs TRBV2 and TRBJ2-6; D uncertain. Sample: naive CD4+ T cells from blood. The CDR3 nucleotides read TGTGCCAGCAGTGAAAAAAGCTCTGGGGCCAACGTCCTGACTTTC. This encodes CASSEKSSGANVLTF.